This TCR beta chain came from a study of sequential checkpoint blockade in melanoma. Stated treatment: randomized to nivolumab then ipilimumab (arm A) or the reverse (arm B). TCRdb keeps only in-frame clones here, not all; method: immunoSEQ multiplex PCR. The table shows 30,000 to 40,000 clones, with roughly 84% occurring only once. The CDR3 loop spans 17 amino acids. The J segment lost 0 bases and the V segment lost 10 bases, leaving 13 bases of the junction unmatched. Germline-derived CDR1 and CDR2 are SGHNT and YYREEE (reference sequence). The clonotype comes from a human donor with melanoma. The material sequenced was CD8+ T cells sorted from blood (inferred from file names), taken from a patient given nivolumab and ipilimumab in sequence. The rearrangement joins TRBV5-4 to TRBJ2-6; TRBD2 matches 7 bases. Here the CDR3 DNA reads TGTGCCGCGGGGGACCCGGTGATTAGCTCTGGGGCCAACGTCCTGACTTTC. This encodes CAAGDPVISSGANVLTF.